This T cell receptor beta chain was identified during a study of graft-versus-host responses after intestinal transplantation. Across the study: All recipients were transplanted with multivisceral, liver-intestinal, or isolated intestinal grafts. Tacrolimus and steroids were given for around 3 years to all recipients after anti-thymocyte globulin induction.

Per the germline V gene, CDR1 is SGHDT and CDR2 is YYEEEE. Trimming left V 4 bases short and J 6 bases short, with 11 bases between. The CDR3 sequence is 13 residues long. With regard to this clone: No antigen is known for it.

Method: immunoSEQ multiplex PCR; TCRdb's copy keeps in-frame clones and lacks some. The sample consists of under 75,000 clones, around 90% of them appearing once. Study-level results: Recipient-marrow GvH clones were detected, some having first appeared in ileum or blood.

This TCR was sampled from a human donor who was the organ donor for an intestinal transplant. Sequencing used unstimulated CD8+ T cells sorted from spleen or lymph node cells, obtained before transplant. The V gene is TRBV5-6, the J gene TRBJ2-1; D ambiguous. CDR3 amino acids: CASSAWPGNEQFF. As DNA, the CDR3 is TGTGCCAGCAGCGCCTGGCCGGGCAATGAGCAGTTCTTC.